This T cell receptor beta chain was sequenced during a study of blood T cell repertoires in COVID-19. This clone was seen once. The V gene lost 6 bases and the J gene lost 1 base, with 15 bases spanning the gap. Germline V lookup: CDR1 LNHDA, CDR2 SQIVND (reference sequence). The CDR3 sequence is 15 residues long. This table comes from immunoSEQ multiplex PCR, and its TCRdb copy is limited to in-frame clones, with some not included. This table has a few hundred thousand clones, over 75% appearing once. The gene calls are TRBV19 and TRBJ1-1; possibly TRBD1 for D (6 bases). The sample was peripheral blood. This TCR came from a human donor with COVID-19, enrolled during active disease. The donor label of this sample is uncertain. CDR3 amino acids: CASSLRDTQNTEAFF. The CDR3 nucleotides are TGTGCCAGTAGCCTCCGGGACACCCAGAACACTGAAGCTTTCTTT.